The following is a T cell receptor beta chain sequence with its context. This record belongs to a study of shared clonotypes between healthy human individuals. TCRdb's copy holds only in-frame clones and misses some; the assay was immunoSEQ multiplex PCR. This sample has roughly 2.5 million clones; 90% to 95% occur once, and the top ten carry roughly 0.14%. V lost 6 bases to trimming and J lost 4 bases; unmatched junction nucleotides: 13. The CDR3 extends over 18 amino acids. Germline V lookup: CDR1 MNHEY, CDR2 SMNVEV (reference sequence). The TCR was taken from a man between 18 and 35 years old in good health. The gene calls are TRBV27 and TRBJ2-2; 11 bases fit TRBD1. The specimen sequenced was naive CD4+ T cells sorted from blood. As to subset: CD45RA+ positively selected. CDR3 sequence reads: CASRGTDRGPRGTGELFF. The DNA for the CDR3 is TGTGCCAGCAGGGGGACGGACAGGGGGCCAAGAGGCACCGGGGAGCTGTTTTTT.